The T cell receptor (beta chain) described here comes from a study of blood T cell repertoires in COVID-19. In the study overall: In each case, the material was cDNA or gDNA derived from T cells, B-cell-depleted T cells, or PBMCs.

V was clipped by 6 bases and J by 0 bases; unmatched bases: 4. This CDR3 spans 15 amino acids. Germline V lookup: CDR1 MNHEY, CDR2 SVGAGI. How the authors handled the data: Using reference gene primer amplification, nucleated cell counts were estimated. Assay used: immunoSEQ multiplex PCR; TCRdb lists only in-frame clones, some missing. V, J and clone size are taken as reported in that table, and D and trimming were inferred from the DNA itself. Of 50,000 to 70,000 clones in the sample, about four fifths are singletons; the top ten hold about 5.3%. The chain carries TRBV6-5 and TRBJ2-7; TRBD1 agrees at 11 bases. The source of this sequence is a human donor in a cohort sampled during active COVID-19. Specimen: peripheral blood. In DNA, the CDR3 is TGTGCCAGCAGAACGGACAGGGGGCACTCCTACGAGCAGTACTTC. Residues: CASRTDRGHSYEQYF.